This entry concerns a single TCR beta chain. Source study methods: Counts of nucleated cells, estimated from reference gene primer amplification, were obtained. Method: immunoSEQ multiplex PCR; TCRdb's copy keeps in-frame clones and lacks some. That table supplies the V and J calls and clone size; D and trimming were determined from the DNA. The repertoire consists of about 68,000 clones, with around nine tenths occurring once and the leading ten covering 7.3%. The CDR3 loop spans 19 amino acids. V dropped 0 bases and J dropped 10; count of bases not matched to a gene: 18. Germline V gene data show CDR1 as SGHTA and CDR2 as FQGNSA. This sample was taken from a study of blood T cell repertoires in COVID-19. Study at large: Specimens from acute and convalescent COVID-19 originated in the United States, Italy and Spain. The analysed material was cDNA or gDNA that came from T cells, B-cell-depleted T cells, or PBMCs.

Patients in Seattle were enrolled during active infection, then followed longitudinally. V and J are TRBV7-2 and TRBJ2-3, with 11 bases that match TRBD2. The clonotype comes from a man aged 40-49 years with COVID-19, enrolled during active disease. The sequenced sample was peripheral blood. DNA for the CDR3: TGTGCCAGCAGCTTAGCGTATCGTGTAGTAGCGGGGGGGGCGGAGGCGCAGTATTTT. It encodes CASSLAYRVVAGGAEAQYF.